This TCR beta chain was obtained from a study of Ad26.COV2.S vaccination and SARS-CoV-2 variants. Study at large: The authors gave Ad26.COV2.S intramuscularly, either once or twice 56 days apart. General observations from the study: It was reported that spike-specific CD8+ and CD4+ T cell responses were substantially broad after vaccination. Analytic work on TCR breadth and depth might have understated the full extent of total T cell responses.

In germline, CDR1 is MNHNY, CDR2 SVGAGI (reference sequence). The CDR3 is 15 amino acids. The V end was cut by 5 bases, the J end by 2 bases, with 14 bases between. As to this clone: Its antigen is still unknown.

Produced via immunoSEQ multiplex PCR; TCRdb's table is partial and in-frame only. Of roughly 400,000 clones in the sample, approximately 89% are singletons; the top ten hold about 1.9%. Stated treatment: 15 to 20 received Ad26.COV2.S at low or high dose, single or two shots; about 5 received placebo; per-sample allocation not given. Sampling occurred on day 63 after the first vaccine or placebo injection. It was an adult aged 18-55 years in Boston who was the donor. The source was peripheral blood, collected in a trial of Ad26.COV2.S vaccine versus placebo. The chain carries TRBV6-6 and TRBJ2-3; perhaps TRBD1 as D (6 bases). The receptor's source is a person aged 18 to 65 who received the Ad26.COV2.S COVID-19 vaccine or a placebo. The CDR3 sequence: CASSGVVGATDTQYF. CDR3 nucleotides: TGTGCCAGCAGTGGCGTTGTGGGGGCCACAGATACGCAGTATTTT.